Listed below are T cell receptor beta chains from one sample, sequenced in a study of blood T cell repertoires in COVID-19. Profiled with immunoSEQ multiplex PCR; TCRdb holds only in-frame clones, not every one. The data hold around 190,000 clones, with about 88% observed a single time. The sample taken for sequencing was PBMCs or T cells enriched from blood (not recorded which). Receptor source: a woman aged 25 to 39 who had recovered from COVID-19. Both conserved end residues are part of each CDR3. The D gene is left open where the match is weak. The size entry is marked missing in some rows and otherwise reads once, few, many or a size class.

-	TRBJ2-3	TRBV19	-	TGTGCCAGTAGCTCGGGTACGCAGTATTTT	CASSSGTQYF
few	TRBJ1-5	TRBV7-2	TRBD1	TGTGCCAGCAGCACCAGGGGGAATCAGCCCCAGCATTTT	CASSTRGNQPQHF
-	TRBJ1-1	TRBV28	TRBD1	TGTGCCAGCAGCCTCGACAGGGTTAGGACTGAAGCTTTCTTT	CASSLDRVRTEAFF
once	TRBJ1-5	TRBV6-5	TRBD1	TGTGCCAGCATCGAGTACAGGGGCGCGGATCAGCCCCAGCATTTT	CASIEYRGADQPQHF
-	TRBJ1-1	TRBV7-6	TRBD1	TGTGCCAGCAGCTTAGCTAACAGGGGGGAAGCTTTCTTT	CASSLANRGEAFF
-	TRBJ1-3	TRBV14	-	TGTGCCAGCAGCCCGGGGGGCAAGAGTGGAAACACCATATATTTT	CASSPGGKSGNTIYF
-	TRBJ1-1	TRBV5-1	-	TGCGCCAGCAGCTTCTTGGGGGGTCTGAACACTGAAGCTTTCTTT	CASSFLGGLNTEAFF
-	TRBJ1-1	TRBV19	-	TGTGCCAGTAGCCCTACAGGGATTGAAGCTTTCTTT	CASSPTGIEAFF
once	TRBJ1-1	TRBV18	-	TGTGCCAGCTCCCCCTCGGGGGGCACCACTGAAGCTTTCTTT	CASSPSGGTTEAFF
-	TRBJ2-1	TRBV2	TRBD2	TGTGCCAGCACCCGGACTAGCGGGGGGGCAGGGAATGAGCAGTTCTTC	CASTRTSGGAGNEQFF
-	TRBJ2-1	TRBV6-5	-	TGTGCCAGCAGTACTAGGGTCCACAGTGAGCAGTTCTTC	CASSTRVHSEQFF
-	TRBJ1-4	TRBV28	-	TGTGCCAGCAGTGAAGACAGGATGGATGAAAAACTGTTTTTT	CASSEDRMDEKLFF
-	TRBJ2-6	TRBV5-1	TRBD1	TGCGCCAGCAGCTTGTTTCCAGGGGGCGTTGGGGGCCACTCTGGGGCCAACGTCCTGACTTTC	CASSLFPGGVGGHSGANVLTF
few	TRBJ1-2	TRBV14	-	TGTGCCAGCAGCCAAGACACAGTGGACTACACCTTC	CASSQDTVDYTF